These 20 T cell receptor beta chains were all obtained from the same sample, sequenced in a study of T cells in Graves' hyperthyroidism and ophthalmopathy. From RNA transcripts, TCR beta CDR3 regions were amplified. With the HTBI primer set, the TCR CDR3 went through a first round of RT-PCR. One entry per CDR3 protein results from TCRdb running MiXCR on the multiplex PCR reads. This table holds under 350,000 distinct CDR3 sequences, more than 15% found once. Sample: blood. All receptors derive from an older woman with Graves' ophthalmopathy.

The genes are TRBV11-1 and TRBJ2-1; 7 positions match TRBD1. Per germline, CDR1 SGHAT and CDR2 FQDESV (reference sequence). Germline trimming cut 6 bases from V and 8 bases from J; bases unmatched to any gene: 4. The CDR3 extends over 12 amino acids. The DNA of the CDR3 is TGTGCCAGCAGTCTGACAGGGTATGAGCAGTTCTTC. Protein: CASSLTGYEQFF.

The gene calls are TRBV4-2 and TRBJ1-5; D might be TRBD1 (5 bases). The V gene lost 4 bases and the J gene lost 5 bases, with 15 bases spanning the gap. The CDR3 consists of 15 residues. Germline loops: CDR1 LGHNA, CDR2 YNFKEQ. The CDR3 DNA reads as TGTGCCAGCAGCCCGGGGACCCAGAGCCATCAGCCCCAGCATTTT. The encoded protein is CASSPGTQSHQPQHF.

The chain uses TRBV4-2 and TRBJ2-3, with TRBD2 matching 8 bases. The germline gives CDR1 LGHNA, CDR2 YNFKEQ. There are 19 residues in the CDR3. Unmatched junction bases numbered 14, after V lost 1 base and J lost 2 bases. The CDR3 region is CASSQVVGGVAGTTDTQYF. CDR3 sequence (DNA): TGTGCCAGCAGCCAAGTTGTCGGAGGAGTAGCGGGAACCACAGATACGCAGTATTTT.

This clonotype was counted between two and nine times. The V call is TRBV9, the J call TRBJ2-3; D unclear. CDR3 size: 13 residues. Trimming took 2 bases from V and 3 from J, leaving 7 bases between them. Germline-derived CDR1 and CDR2 are SGDLS and YYNGEE. The CDR3 DNA follows: TGTGCCAGCAGCGTTTCTGGGACAGATACGCAGTATTTT. Its protein is CASSVSGTDTQYF.

This clonotype was detected ten times or more. V gene TRBV7-9 combines with J gene TRBJ1-2; tentatively, D is TRBD1 (5 bases). There are 17 residues in the CDR3. Germline lookup yields CDR1 SEHNR and CDR2 FQNEAQ (reference sequence). Between the trimmed V and J ends, which lost 7 bases and 3 bases, there was a span of 24 bases. CDR3: CASTFGRSGRDYYGYTF. In nucleotides, the CDR3 is TGTGCCAGCACCTTTGGGAGGTCGGGCAGGGACTACTATGGCTACACCTTC.

This clonotype was detected ten times or more. The chain links TRBV3-2 to TRBJ2-7; the table calls TRBD2, which could not be checked here. TRBV3-2 represents a pseudogene. The CDR3 consists of 12 residues. The CDR3 DNA reads as TGTGCCAGCTTGAGGGATTCCTACGAGCAGTACTTC. Protein sequence: CASLRDSYEQYF.

The chain carries TRBV2 and TRBJ2-5; D tentatively reads TRBD1 or TRBD2 (6 bases each). CDR3 length equals 14 residues. Germline V gives CDR1 SNHLY, CDR2 FYNNEI. V was pared by 2 bases and J by 1 base, with 8 bases between. Here the CDR3 reads CASSEWGAQETQYF. CDR3 sequence (DNA): TGTGCCAGCAGTGAATGGGGGGCCCAAGAGACCCAGTACTTC.

This clonotype was observed a handful of times. The chain combines TRBV4-1 with TRBJ2-2; D possibly matches TRBD1 or TRBD2 (5 bases each). In germline, CDR1 is MGHRA, CDR2 YSYEKL. The V end was cut by 0 bases, the J end by 5 bases, with 13 bases between. The CDR3 sequence is 16 residues long. The CDR3 loop is CASSQDISGGTGELFF. In DNA, the CDR3 is TGCGCCAGCAGCCAAGATATTTCTGGGGGAACCGGGGAGCTGTTTTTT.

The V gene is TRBV6-5, the J gene TRBJ2-2, with D perhaps TRBD2 (6 bases). CDR3 length equals 15 residues. The germline V gene encodes CDR1 MNHEY and CDR2 SVGAGI. Between the trimmed V and J ends, which lost 2 bases and 4 bases, there was a span of 11 bases. The CDR3 is CASSYRGTTTGELFF. CDR3 coding DNA: TGTGCCAGCAGTTACCGGGGGACGACCACCGGGGAGCTGTTTTTT.

About this clonotype itself: Since a much larger clone is just one base distant, this may be a read error. The rearrangement links TRBV29-1 to TRBJ2-5; 13 nucleotides agree with TRBD2. Germline CDR1 SQVTM, CDR2 ANQGSEA. CDR3 length: 14 residues. J lost 2 bases, V lost 7 bases, and 4 bases had no gene match. CDR3 sequence: CSATSGRTQETQYF. The CDR3 DNA reads as TGCAGCGCGACTAGCGGGAGGACGCAAGAGACCCAGTACTTC.

The chain recombines TRBV14 with TRBJ1-3, with a weak D call TRBD1 (5 bases). CDR3 size: 15 residues. The V and J ends lost 1 base and 1 base respectively, with 8 bases between them. The germline V gene has CDR1 SGHDN and CDR2 FVKESK. The chain's CDR3 is CASSQGQWSGNTIYF. CDR3 DNA sequence: TGTGCCAGCAGCCAAGGACAGTGGTCTGGAAACACCATATATTTT.

The V call is TRBV5-8, the J call TRBJ1-5; D unresolved. The V gene lost 1 base and the J gene lost 7 bases, with 9 bases spanning the gap. Per germline, CDR1 SGHTS and CDR2 YDEGEE. The CDR3 totals 13 residues. CDR3 DNA: TGTGCCAGCAGCTTGACCTTTAACCAGCCCCAGCATTTT. Translation gives CASSLTFNQPQHF.

This clonotype was observed a handful of times. The chain links TRBV5-5 to TRBJ2-1; unclear D gene. The CDR3 is made up of 15 amino acids. Germline assignment: CDR1 SGHKS and CDR2 YYEKEE (reference sequence). Trimming pared 4 bases from V and 0 bases from J, leaving 11 bases between. The CDR3 spells CASSGAASSYNEQFF. Written as DNA, the CDR3 is TGTGCCAGCAGCGGTGCTGCCAGCTCCTACAATGAGCAGTTCTTC.

The table lists this clonotype with many counts. This chain joins TRBV18 and TRBJ1-1; D uncertain. Germline-derived CDR1 and CDR2 are KGHSH and LQKENI. V was pared by 2 bases and J by 2 bases, with 9 bases between. The CDR3 runs to 14 residues. The DNA of the CDR3 is TGTGCCAGCTCACCAGTACAGCTTAACACTGAAGCTTTCTTT. Translation: CASSPVQLNTEAFF.

This clonotype was seen repeatedly, ten times or more. This chain uses TRBV20-1 with TRBJ1-2; possible D gene TRBD1, 5 bases. The CDR3 has 13 residues. Trimming left V 0 bases short and J 5 bases short, with 10 bases between. In germline, CDR1 is DFQATT, CDR2 SNEGSKA (reference sequence). CDR3 residues: CSARDDRSYGYTF. In DNA form, the CDR3 reads TGCAGTGCTAGAGACGACAGAAGTTATGGCTACACCTTC.

This clonotype showed up just a few times. The V gene is TRBV19, the J gene TRBJ1-5, with D perhaps matching TRBD1 (6 bases). The CDR3 runs 12 residues. The germline V gene encodes CDR1 LNHDA and CDR2 SQIVND (reference sequence). The V end lost 7 bases, the J end lost 2 bases, and 6 bases lay between the germline ends. The CDR3 sequence is CASTGGNQPQHF. CDR3 in DNA: TGTGCCAGTACAGGGGGCAATCAGCCCCAGCATTTT.

This clonotype was recorded many times. This chain joins TRBV11-2 and TRBJ2-5, with a weak D call TRBD2 (6 bases). CDR1 SGHAT and CDR2 FQNNGV come from the germline V gene. V shed 5 bases and J shed 7 bases, with 17 bases lying between them. This CDR3 is 14 amino acids long. The CDR3 spells CASSANGGPGTQYF. The CDR3, as DNA: TGTGCCAGCAGCGCCAACGGGGGTCCAGGGACCCAGTACTTC.

A few counts support this clonotype. The V call is TRBV11-2, the J call TRBJ2-4; D is ambiguous. Germline V gene lookup returns CDR1 SGHAT and CDR2 FQNNGV. Trimming stripped 6 bases from V and 9 bases from J, with 18 bases between. The CDR3 sequence is 14 residues long. The CDR3: CASSSVGFGVIQYF. The CDR3 DNA follows: TGTGCCAGCAGTTCCGTGGGTTTTGGGGTCATTCAGTACTTC.

This clonotype came up many times. This chain uses TRBV3-1 with TRBJ1-1; maybe TRBD1 (6 bases). Trimming stripped 2 bases from V and 11 bases from J, with 18 bases between. In germline, CDR1 is LGHDT, CDR2 YNNKEL (reference sequence). The CDR3 consists of 14 residues. DNA of the CDR3: TGTGCCAGCAGCCAATTAAGGGGGGACTGGGAGGCTTTCTTT. Protein product: CASSQLRGDWEAFF.

This clonotype turned up a few times. The chain joins TRBV9 to TRBJ2-1, with D maybe TRBD2 (5 bases). The V end was cut by 0 bases, the J end by 4 bases, with 11 bases between. This CDR3 contains 15 residues. The germline CDR1 and CDR2 sequences are SGDLS and YYNGEE. CDR3 loop: CASSVATSPYNEQFF. In nucleotides, the CDR3 is TGTGCCAGCAGCGTAGCTACTAGTCCATACAATGAGCAGTTCTTC.